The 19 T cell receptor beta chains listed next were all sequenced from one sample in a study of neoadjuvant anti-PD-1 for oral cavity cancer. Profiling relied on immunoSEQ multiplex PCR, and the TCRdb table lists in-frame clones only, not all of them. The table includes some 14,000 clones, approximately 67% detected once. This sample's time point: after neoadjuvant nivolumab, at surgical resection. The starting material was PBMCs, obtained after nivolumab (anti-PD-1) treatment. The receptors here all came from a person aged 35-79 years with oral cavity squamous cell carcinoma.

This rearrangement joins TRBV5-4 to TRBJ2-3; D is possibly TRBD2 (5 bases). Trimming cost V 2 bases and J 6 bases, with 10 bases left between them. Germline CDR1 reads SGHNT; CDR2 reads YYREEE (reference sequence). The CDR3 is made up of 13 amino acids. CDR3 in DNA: TGTGCCAGCAGCTTCGGACTTAGGGATACGCAGTATTTT. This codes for CASSFGLRDTQYF.

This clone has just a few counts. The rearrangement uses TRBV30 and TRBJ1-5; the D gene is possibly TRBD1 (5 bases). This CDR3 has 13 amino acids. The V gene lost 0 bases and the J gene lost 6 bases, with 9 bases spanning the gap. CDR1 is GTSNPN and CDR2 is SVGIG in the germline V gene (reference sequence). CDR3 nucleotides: TGTGCCTGGAGTGTCGGGGGGACTCAGCCCCAGCATTTT. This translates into CAWSVGGTQPQHF.

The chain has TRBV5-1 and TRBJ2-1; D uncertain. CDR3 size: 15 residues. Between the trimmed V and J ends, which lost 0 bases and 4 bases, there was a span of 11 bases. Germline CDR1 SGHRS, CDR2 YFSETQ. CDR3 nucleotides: TGCGCCAGCAGCTTGGGGATCCTCTCATACAATGAGCAGTTCTTC. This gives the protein CASSLGILSYNEQFF.

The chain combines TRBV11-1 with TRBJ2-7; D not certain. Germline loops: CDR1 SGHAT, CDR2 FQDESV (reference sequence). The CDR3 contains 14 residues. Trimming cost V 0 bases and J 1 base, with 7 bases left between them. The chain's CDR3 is CASSLAGISYEQYF. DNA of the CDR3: TGTGCCAGCAGCTTAGCGGGGATTTCCTACGAGCAGTACTTC.

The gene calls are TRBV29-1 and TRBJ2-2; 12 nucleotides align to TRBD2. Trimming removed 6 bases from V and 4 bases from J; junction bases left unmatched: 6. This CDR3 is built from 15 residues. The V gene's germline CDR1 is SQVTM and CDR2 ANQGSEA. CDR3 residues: CSVGLTSGSTGELFF. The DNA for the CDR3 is TGCAGCGTCGGCTTGACTAGCGGGAGCACCGGGGAGCTGTTTTTT.

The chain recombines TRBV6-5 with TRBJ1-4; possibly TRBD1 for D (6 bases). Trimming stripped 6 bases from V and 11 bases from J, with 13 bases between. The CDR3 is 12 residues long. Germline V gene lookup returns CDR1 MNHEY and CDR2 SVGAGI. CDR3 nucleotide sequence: TGTGCCAGCAGACAGGGTGGGGGGAAACTGTTTTTT. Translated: CASRQGGGKLFF.

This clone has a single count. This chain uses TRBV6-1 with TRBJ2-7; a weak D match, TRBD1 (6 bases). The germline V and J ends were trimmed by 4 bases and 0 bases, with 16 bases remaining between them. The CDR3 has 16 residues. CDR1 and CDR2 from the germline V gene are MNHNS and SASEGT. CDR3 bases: TGTGCCAGCAGTGCCTACTCGGGACACCTCTCCTACGAGCAGTACTTC. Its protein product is CASSAYSGHLSYEQYF.

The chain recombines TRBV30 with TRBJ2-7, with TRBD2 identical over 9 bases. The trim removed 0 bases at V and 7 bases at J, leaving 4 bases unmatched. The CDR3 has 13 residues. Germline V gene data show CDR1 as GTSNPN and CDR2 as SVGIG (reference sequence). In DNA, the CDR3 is TGTGCCTGGAGTGTAAGCCTAGCGGGAGAGCAGTACTTC. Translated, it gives CAWSVSLAGEQYF. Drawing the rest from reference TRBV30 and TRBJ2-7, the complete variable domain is SQTIHQWPATLVQPVGSPLSLECTVEGTSNPNLYWYRQAAGRGLQLLFYSVGIGQISSEVPQNLSASRPQDRQFILSSKKLLLSDSGFYLCAWSVSLAGEQYFGPGTRLTVT.

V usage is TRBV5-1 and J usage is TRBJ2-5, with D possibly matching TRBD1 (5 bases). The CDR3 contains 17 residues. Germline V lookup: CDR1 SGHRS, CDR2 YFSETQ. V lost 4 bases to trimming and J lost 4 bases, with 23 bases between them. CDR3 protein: CASSTFVRGRGSETQYF. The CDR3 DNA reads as TGCGCCAGCAGCACATTTGTTAGGGGTAGGGGATCAGAGACCCAGTACTTC.

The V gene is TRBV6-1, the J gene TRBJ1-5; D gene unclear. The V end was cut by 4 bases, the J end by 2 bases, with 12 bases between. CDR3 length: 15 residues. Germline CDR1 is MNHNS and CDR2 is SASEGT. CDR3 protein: CASSGAGSGNQPQHF. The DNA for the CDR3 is TGTGCCAGCAGTGGAGCGGGGTCGGGCAATCAGCCCCAGCATTTT.

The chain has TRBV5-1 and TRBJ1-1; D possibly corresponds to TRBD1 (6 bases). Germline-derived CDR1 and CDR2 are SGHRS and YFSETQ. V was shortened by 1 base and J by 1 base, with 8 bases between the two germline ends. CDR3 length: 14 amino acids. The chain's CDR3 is CASSLQGQNTEAFF. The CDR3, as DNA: TGCGCCAGCAGCTTGCAGGGACAGAACACTGAAGCTTTCTTT. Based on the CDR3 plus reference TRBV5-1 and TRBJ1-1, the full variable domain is KAGVTQTPRYLIKTRGQQVTLSCSPISGHRSVSWYQQTPGQGLQFLFEYFSETQRNKGNFPGRFSGRQFSNSRSEMNVSTLELGDSALYLCASSLQGQNTEAFFGQGTRLTVV.

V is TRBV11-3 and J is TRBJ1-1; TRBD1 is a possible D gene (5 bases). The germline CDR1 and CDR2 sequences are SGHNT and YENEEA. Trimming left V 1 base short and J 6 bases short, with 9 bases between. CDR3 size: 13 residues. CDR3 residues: CASSLAGGAEAFF. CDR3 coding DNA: TGTGCCAGCAGCTTAGCCGGAGGGGCTGAAGCTTTCTTT.

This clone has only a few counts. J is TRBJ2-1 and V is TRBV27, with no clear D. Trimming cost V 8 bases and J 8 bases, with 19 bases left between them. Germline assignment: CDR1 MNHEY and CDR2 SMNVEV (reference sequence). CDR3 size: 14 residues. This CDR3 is CASLIYAGGDEQFF. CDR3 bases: TGTGCCAGCCTCATTTACGCTGGTGGGGATGAGCAGTTCTTC.

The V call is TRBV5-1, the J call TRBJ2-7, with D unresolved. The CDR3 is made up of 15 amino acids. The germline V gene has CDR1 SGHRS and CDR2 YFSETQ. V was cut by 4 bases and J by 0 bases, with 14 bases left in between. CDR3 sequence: CASSLAPVSSYEQYF. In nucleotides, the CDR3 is TGCGCCAGCAGCCTTGCTCCGGTCAGCTCCTACGAGCAGTACTTC. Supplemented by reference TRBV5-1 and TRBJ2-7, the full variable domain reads KAGVTQTPRYLIKTRGQQVTLSCSPISGHRSVSWYQQTPGQGLQFLFEYFSETQRNKGNFPGRFSGRQFSNSRSEMNVSTLELGDSALYLCASSLAPVSSYEQYFGPGTRLTVT.

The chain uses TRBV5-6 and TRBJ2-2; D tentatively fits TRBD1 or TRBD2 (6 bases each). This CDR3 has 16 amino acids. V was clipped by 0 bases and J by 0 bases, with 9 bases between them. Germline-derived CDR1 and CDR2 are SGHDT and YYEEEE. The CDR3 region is CASSLAGGANTGELFF. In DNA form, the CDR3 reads TGTGCCAGCAGCTTGGCCGGGGGCGCGAACACCGGGGAGCTGTTTTTT.

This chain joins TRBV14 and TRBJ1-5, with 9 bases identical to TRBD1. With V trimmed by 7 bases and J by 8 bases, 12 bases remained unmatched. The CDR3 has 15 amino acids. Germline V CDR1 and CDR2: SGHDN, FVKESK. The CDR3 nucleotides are TGTGCCAGCACGGCCCGACAGGGGGTTAGGAAGCCCCAGCATTTT. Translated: CASTARQGVRKPQHF.

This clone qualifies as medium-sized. The CDR3 DNA is TGTGCCAGTAAGGGTCGACAGGGACTACCCATAAATCAGCCCCAGCATTTT. Amino acids: CASKGRQGLPINQPQHF. The rearrangement joins TRBV19 to TRBJ1-5, with TRBD1 identical over 7 bases. CDR3 size: 17 residues. V lost 7 bases to trimming and J lost 4 bases; unmatched junction nucleotides: 16. From germline, CDR1 is LNHDA and CDR2 SQIVND (reference sequence). The full variable domain, in which reference TRBV19 and TRBJ1-5 provide the parts outside the CDR3, is DGGITQSPKYLFRKEGQNVTLSCEQNLNHDAMYWYRQDPGQGLRLIYYSQIVNDFQKGDIAEGYSVSREKKESFPLTVTSAQKNPTAFYLCASKGRQGLPINQPQHFGDGTRLSIL.

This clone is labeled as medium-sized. The CDR3 DNA reads as TGTGCCAGCAGCTTGTTAGGACAGGGGACCACTGAAGCTTTCTTT. Amino acid sequence: CASSLLGQGTTEAFF. The chain joins TRBV5-8 to TRBJ1-1; 9 positions agree with TRBD1. The CDR3 is 15 amino acids. Trimming cost V 1 base and J 4 bases; bases outside gene matches: 5. Germline CDR1 SGHTS, CDR2 YDEGEE.

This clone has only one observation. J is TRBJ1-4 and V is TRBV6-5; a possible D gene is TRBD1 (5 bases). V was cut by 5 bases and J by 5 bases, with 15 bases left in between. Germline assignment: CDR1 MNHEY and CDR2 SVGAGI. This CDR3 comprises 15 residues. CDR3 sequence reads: CASSNFGSGNEKLFF. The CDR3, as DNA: TGTGCCAGCAGTAACTTTGGCTCAGGGAATGAAAAACTGTTTTTT.